These 25 T cell receptor beta chains were all obtained from the same sample, sequenced in a study of Tregs in tolerant kidney transplant recipients. The table came from immunoSEQ multiplex PCR; TCRdb's copy has only in-frame clones and leaves some out. The sample has tens of thousands of clones, approximately 93% seen once. Recipients received nonmyeloablative bone marrow transplants from related graft donors, with transient mixed chimerism. Sequenced here: CD4+ T cells from blood (PBMCs), sampled 12 months after the transplant. These receptors were taken from a human patient who received a combined kidney and bone marrow transplant. Some T cells may be supplied by the graft donor.

This clone was observed a single time. The rearrangement links TRBV9 to TRBJ2-5; TRBD2 aligns across 7 bases. The CDR3 spans 16 residues. J gave up 4 bases and V 0 bases, and 9 bases lay outside the gene matches. Germline lookup yields CDR1 SGDLS and CDR2 YYNGEE. This CDR3 is CASSVALLAQGETQYF. CDR3 bases: TGTGCCAGCAGCGTAGCTCTACTAGCGCAGGGAGAGACCCAGTACTTC.

This clone was found once. The chain carries TRBV10-3 and TRBJ2-2; the match to TRBD2 covers 10 bases. Germline CDR1 ENHRY, CDR2 SYGVKD. Trimming removed 7 bases from V and 3 bases from J; junction bases left unmatched: 5. CDR3 length: 15 amino acids. CDR3 loop: CAIKSLAGDTGELFF. The CDR3 DNA is TGTGCCATCAAATCGCTAGCGGGAGACACCGGGGAGCTGTTTTTT.

Comment on this clone: This sample includes further DNA sequences coding for the same CDR3. The V gene is TRBV4-2, the J gene TRBJ1-6, with TRBD1 identical over 8 bases. J was trimmed by 4 bases and V by 6 bases; bases with no gene match: 5. The CDR3 sequence is 15 residues long. The germline V gene has CDR1 LGHNA and CDR2 YNFKEQ. CDR3 coding DNA: TGTGCCAGCAGACAGGGGGGACCTTATAATTCACCCCTCCACTTT. Translation gives CASRQGGPYNSPLHF.

V and J are TRBV7-3 and TRBJ2-1; 11 bases agree with TRBD2. Trimming at V came to 5 bases and at J to 6 bases, leaving 6 bases not matched to a gene. The CDR3 spans 15 residues. Germline V gives CDR1 SGHTA, CDR2 FQGTGA. The CDR3 DNA sequence: TGTGCCAGCAGCACGCTAGCGGGAGGTTCCAATGAGCAGTTCTTC. Translation gives CASSTLAGGSNEQFF.

The J gene is TRBJ1-1, the V gene TRBV7-9; D unresolved. The CDR3 is 12 residues long. Germline loops: CDR1 SEHNR, CDR2 FQNEAQ (reference sequence). For the CDR3, the DNA is TGTGTCTCTATGAGGGCAGAAACTGAAGCTTTCTTT. This encodes CVSMRAETEAFF.

The rearrangement links TRBV19 to TRBJ1-6; D may be TRBD1 (5 bases). This CDR3 has 16 amino acids. Per the germline V gene, CDR1 is LNHDA and CDR2 is SQIVND (reference sequence). Trimming took 5 bases from V and 7 from J, leaving 18 bases between them. CDR3 sequence reads: CASSLRGGRANSPLHF. In nucleotides, the CDR3 is TGTGCCAGTAGTCTAAGGGGAGGCAGGGCCAATTCACCCCTCCACTTT.

V and J are TRBV7-9 and TRBJ1-4; TRBD1 aligns across 7 bases. The CDR3 runs to 15 residues. Trimming cost V 5 bases and J 7 bases; bases outside gene matches: 10. Germline-derived CDR1 and CDR2 are SEHNR and FQNEAQ (reference sequence). CDR3 DNA: TGTGCCAGCAGCCATACAGGGGAAGTGGGTGAAAAACTGTTTTTT. Its protein product is CASSHTGEVGEKLFF.

J is TRBJ2-1 and V is TRBV18; 16 bases fit TRBD2. With V trimmed by 3 bases and J by 14 bases, 10 bases remained unmatched. The germline V gene has CDR1 KGHSH and CDR2 LQKENI. CDR3 length: 16 amino acids. The CDR3 region is CASSPGLAGGRLMEFF. CDR3 coding DNA: TGTGCCAGCTCACCGGGACTAGCGGGAGGGCGGTTAATGGAGTTCTTC.

The rearrangement links TRBV4-3 to TRBJ1-4, with D unclear. The CDR3 consists of 15 residues. Germline V CDR1 and CDR2: LGHNA, YSLEER. Trimming took off 0 bases at V and 8 bases at J, with 13 bases between the two ends. The CDR3 spells CASSQDLGRGEKLFF. The CDR3 DNA reads TGCGCCAGCAGCCAAGATCTTGGGAGAGGGGAAAAACTGTTTTTT.

This chain links TRBV5-1 with TRBJ2-1, with TRBD2 matching 13 bases. The V segment lost 4 bases and the J segment 3 bases; nucleotides outside the gene matches: 13. Germline V gene lookup returns CDR1 SGHRS and CDR2 YFSETQ. The CDR3 sequence is 19 residues long. This CDR3 is CASSTWSGTSGILYNEQFF. DNA of the CDR3: TGCGCCAGCAGCACATGGTCAGGGACTAGCGGGATCCTCTACAATGAGCAGTTCTTC.

Note on this clone: Other DNA sequences within the sample encode an identical CDR3. The J gene is TRBJ1-5, the V gene TRBV27, with TRBD1 as a possible D gene (6 bases). The V end lost 5 bases, the J end lost 10 bases, and 21 bases lay between the germline ends. Per the germline V gene, CDR1 is MNHEY and CDR2 is SMNVEV (reference sequence). This CDR3 comprises 15 residues. CDR3 in DNA: TGTGCCAGCAGTCGGCGGGGGACATCCCTATCCCCCCAGCATTTT. Translated: CASSRRGTSLSPQHF.

V usage is TRBV19 and J usage is TRBJ1-3; D unclear. From germline, CDR1 is LNHDA and CDR2 SQIVND (reference sequence). The CDR3 has 13 amino acids. V was pared by 7 bases and J by 3 bases, with 10 bases between. The CDR3 DNA is TGTGCCAGTATCCCCCCATTTGGAAACACCATATATTTT. Its translation is CASIPPFGNTIYF.

The chain combines TRBV19 with TRBJ1-5; TRBD1 matches at 7 bases. Losses at the gene ends were 6 bases for V and 5 bases for J; bases not matched to a gene: 4. CDR3 length: 13 amino acids. CDR1 and CDR2 (germline): LNHDA, SQIVND (reference sequence). In nucleotides, the CDR3 is TGTGCCAGTAGCAATACAGGGGATCAGCCCCAGCATTTT. Translated, it gives CASSNTGDQPQHF.

CDR3 residues: CASRPSSGNTIYF. Here the CDR3 DNA reads TGTGCCAGCAGACCTAGCTCTGGAAACACCATATATTTT. The chain links TRBV14 to TRBJ1-3; no firm D call. V lost 6 bases to trimming and J lost 0 bases, with 6 bases between them. The germline gives CDR1 SGHDN, CDR2 FVKESK. CDR3 length: 13 amino acids.

The chain couples TRBV30 to TRBJ1-2; 9 nucleotides align to TRBD1. Unmatched junction bases numbered 13, after V lost 5 bases and J lost 6 bases. Germline V gene data show CDR1 as GTSNPN and CDR2 as SVGIG (reference sequence). The CDR3 extends over 15 amino acids. The CDR3 is CAWGKPGTGPDGYTF. The CDR3 DNA follows: TGTGCCTGGGGTAAGCCCGGGACAGGGCCTGATGGCTACACCTTC.

This clone has only one observation. The chain uses TRBV27 and TRBJ2-5; possibly TRBD1 for D (6 bases). Germline CDR1 and CDR2: MNHEY and SMNVEV (reference sequence). V shed 3 bases and J shed 2 bases, with 22 bases lying between them. CDR3 length: 18 residues. The CDR3 loop is CASSLWGHKPSTQETQYF. CDR3 DNA: TGTGCCAGCAGTTTGTGGGGGCATAAACCATCGACTCAAGAGACCCAGTACTTC.

The V call is TRBV19, the J call TRBJ1-5, with D maybe TRBD1 (5 bases). CDR3 length: 15 amino acids. Germline assignment: CDR1 LNHDA and CDR2 SQIVND (reference sequence). V was pared by 1 base and J by 2 bases, with 9 bases between. The CDR3 DNA reads as TGTGCCAGTAGTATAGGACAGTTTGGCAATCAGCCCCAGCATTTT. It is translated as CASSIGQFGNQPQHF.

The V call is TRBV11-3, the J call TRBJ1-1; D gene unclear. The germline V gene has CDR1 SGHNT and CDR2 YENEEA. V was trimmed by 1 base and J by 8 bases, leaving 11 bases between them. CDR3 length: 13 residues. The CDR3 coding sequence is TGTGCCAGCAGCTTAGCCCCGGGGATCGAAGCTTTCTTT. Encoded protein: CASSLAPGIEAFF.

This chain joins TRBV7-9 and TRBJ1-2, with D perhaps TRBD1 (5 bases). The germline CDR1 and CDR2 sequences are SEHNR and FQNEAQ (reference sequence). The V gene lost 4 bases and the J gene lost 4 bases, with 16 bases spanning the gap. There are 15 residues in the CDR3. Written as DNA, the CDR3 is TGTGCCAGCAGCTACCCGGGAGGGGAGGTCTATGGCTACACCTTC. This sequence encodes CASSYPGGEVYGYTF. The whole variable domain, remainder taken from reference TRBV7-9 and TRBJ1-2, is DTGVSQNPRHKITKRGQNVTFRCDPISEHNRLYWYRQTLGQGPEFLTYFQNEAQLEKSRLLSDRFSAERPKGSFSTLEIQRTEQGDSAMYLCASSYPGGEVYGYTFGSGTRLTVV.

The V gene is TRBV11-3, the J gene TRBJ2-7, with 8 positions matching TRBD1. The trim removed 4 bases at V and 2 bases at J, leaving 7 bases unmatched. This CDR3 spans 15 amino acids. Germline CDR1 is SGHNT and CDR2 is YENEEA. The CDR3 DNA sequence: TGTGCCAGCAGCTCTTCTAGCAGGGGGCCCTACGAGCAGTACTTC. Protein: CASSSSSRGPYEQYF.

V gene TRBV6-4 combines with J gene TRBJ2-7; 8 bases line up with TRBD2. Germline CDR1 reads MRHNA; CDR2 reads SNTAGT. The CDR3 has 15 residues. The J segment lost 3 bases and the V segment lost 10 bases, leaving 14 bases of the junction unmatched. CDR3 loop: CAIPRSGRGFYEQYF. CDR3 in DNA: TGTGCCATCCCAAGGAGCGGGAGAGGTTTCTACGAGCAGTACTTC.

This chain joins TRBV5-4 and TRBJ2-3; 11 positions match TRBD2. J was trimmed by 1 base and V by 4 bases; bases with no gene match: 5. CDR1 SGHNT and CDR2 YYREEE come from the germline V gene (reference sequence). This CDR3 comprises 16 residues. CDR3 DNA sequence: TGTGCCAGCAGCAATAGCGGGAGGGGAGGCACAGATACGCAGTATTTT. Protein product: CASSNSGRGGTDTQYF.

This chain joins TRBV7-2 and TRBJ2-1; D unclear. The V end was cut by 2 bases, the J end by 7 bases, with 6 bases between. From germline, CDR1 is SGHTA and CDR2 FQGNSA. The CDR3 contains 12 residues. The chain's CDR3 is CASSLRVNEQFF. CDR3 nucleotides: TGTGCCAGCAGCTTACGGGTTAATGAGCAGTTCTTC.

The CDR3 DNA sequence: TGCGCCAGCAGCCTTCCCGGGGGGGGCTACGAGCAGTACTTC. Amino acid sequence: CASSLPGGGYEQYF. This sequence joins TRBV4-1 and TRBJ2-5; 8 bases match TRBD2. The J call may be incorrect, as the DNA end agrees better with TRBJ2-7. Germline CDR1 reads MGHRA; CDR2 reads YSYEKL. This CDR3 is 14 amino acids long.

The chain links TRBV7-6 to TRBJ1-5; D is ambiguous. Germline loops: CDR1 SGHVS, CDR2 FNYEAQ. The CDR3 runs 13 residues. Trimming removed 2 bases at V and 5 bases at J, with 7 bases between. The CDR3 DNA follows: TGTGCCAGCAGCTTACGAGATGATCAGCCCCAGCATTTT. Protein: CASSLRDDQPQHF.